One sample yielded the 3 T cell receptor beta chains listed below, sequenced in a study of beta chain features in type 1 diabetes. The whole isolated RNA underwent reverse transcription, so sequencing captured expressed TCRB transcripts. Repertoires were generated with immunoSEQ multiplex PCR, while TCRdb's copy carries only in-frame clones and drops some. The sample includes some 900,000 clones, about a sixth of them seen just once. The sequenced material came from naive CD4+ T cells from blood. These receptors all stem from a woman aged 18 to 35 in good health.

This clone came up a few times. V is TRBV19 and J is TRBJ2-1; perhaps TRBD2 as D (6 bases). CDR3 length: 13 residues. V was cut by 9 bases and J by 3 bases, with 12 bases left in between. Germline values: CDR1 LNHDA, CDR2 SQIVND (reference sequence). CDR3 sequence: CASRRADYNEQFF. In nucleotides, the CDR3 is TGTGCCAGCCGGAGGGCCGACTACAATGAGCAGTTCTTC.

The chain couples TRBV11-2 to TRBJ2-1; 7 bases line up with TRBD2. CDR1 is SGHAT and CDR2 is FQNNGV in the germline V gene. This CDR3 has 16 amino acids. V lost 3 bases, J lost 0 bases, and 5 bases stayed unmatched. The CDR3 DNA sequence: TGTGCCAGCAGCTTGTCTAGCGGAAGCTCCTACAATGAGCAGTTCTTC. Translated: CASSLSSGSSYNEQFF.

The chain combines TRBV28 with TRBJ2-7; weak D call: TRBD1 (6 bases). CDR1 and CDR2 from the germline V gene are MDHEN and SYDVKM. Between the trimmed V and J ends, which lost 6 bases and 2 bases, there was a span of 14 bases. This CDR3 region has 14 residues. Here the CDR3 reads CASRLTGTPYEQYF. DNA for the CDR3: TGTGCCAGCAGACTCACAGGGACCCCCTACGAGCAGTACTTC.